This TCR beta chain was recorded in a study of identifying expanded T cells in peripheral blood. As regards this clone: Its antigen is not identified.

Study results and limitations: Technical replicates showed around 1.3 changed clones; roughly two weeks 15 to 20; four weeks 19. Across healthy donors, higher total template counts meant significantly greater approximately two-week count variance.

The CDR3 extends over 15 amino acids. Per germline, CDR1 SGHRS and CDR2 YFSETQ. The V end lost 2 bases, the J end lost 1 base, and 12 bases lay between the germline ends. The table came from immunoSEQ multiplex PCR; TCRdb's copy has only in-frame clones and leaves some out. The data hold 70,000 to 100,000 clones, with around 85% observed a single time. V gene TRBV5-1 combines with J gene TRBJ1-1; D is ambiguous. The sample taken for sequencing was blood. This sequence was found in a person between 18 and 75 years old in good health. The DNA for the CDR3 is TGCGCCAGCAGCTTTGGGCACGCCGGGAACACTGAAGCTTTCTTT. Its protein is CASSFGHAGNTEAFF.